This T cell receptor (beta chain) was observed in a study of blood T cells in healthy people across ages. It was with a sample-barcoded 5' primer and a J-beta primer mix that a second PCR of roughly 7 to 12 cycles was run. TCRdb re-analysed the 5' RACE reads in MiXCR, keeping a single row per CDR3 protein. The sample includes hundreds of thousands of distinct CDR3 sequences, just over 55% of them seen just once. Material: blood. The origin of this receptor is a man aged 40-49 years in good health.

CDR3 region: CAISESDRGPAYEQYF. DNA for the CDR3: TGTGCCATCAGTGAGTCTGACAGGGGGCCCGCCTACGAGCAGTACTTC. The rearrangement joins TRBV10-3 to TRBJ2-7; TRBD1 aligns across 10 bases. The trim removed 0 bases at V and 2 bases at J, leaving 4 bases unmatched. Germline assignment: CDR1 ENHRY and CDR2 SYGVKD. The CDR3 extends over 16 amino acids.